Listed below are T cell receptor beta chains from one sample, sequenced in a study of beta chain features in type 1 diabetes. TCRdb keeps only in-frame clones here, not all; method: immunoSEQ multiplex PCR. The sample lists fewer than 900,000 clones, roughly a sixth occurring once. The sample taken for sequencing was naive CD4+ T cells from blood. These receptors all stem from a young woman in good health. The CDR3 runs from the conserved cysteine through the conserved F or W. A D gene is named only where the DNA matches it firmly. Clone size is not always given. Where it is, it says once, few, many or a class for expanded clones.

v_call	d_call	clone_size	j_call	cdr3_nt	cdr3_aa
TRBV4-2	NA	few	TRBJ2-1	TGTGCCAGCAGCTCAGTAGGGATCAGCTACAATGAGCAGTTCTTC	CASSSVGISYNEQFF
TRBV11-3	TRBD2	once	TRBJ2-5	TGTGCCAGCAGCCCGGGGGCTAGCGGGAGTGAAAAGACCCAGTACTTC	CASSPGASGSEKTQYF
TRBV28	TRBD1	NA	TRBJ2-7	TGTGCCAGCAGGGGGGACAGGGGGCACACCTACGAGCAGTACTTC	CASRGDRGHTYEQYF
TRBV7-2	NA	NA	TRBJ1-2	TGTGCCAGCAGCGCAAGAACCGGGACAAGCTATGGCTACACCTTC	CASSARTGTSYGYTF
TRBV7-9	NA	NA	TRBJ2-1	TGTGCCAGCAGCAAACGAGCGGTTAGCTCCTACAATGAGCAGTTCTTC	CASSKRAVSSYNEQFF
TRBV5-1	NA	NA	TRBJ2-5	TGCGCCAGCAGCTTGGCGGGTAGGCGAGAGACCCAGTACTTC	CASSLAGRRETQYF
TRBV4-1	NA	once	TRBJ2-7	TGCGCCAGCAGCGCCCCGGGAAGAGTGAGCTCCTACGAGCAGTACTTC	CASSAPGRVSSYEQYF
TRBV19	NA	NA	TRBJ1-1	TGTGCCAGTGGAGTAGGCAGGAACACTGAAGCTTTCTTT	CASGVGRNTEAFF
TRBV6-6	NA	NA	TRBJ2-1	TGTGCCAGCAGTTATAGCAGGACTGTGTACAATGAGCAGTTCTTC	CASSYSRTVYNEQFF
TRBV19	TRBD1	NA	TRBJ2-2	TGTGCCAGTAGTCAGGGGGCCTACACCGGGGAGCTGTTTTTT	CASSQGAYTGELFF
TRBV7-6	NA	NA	TRBJ2-5	TGTGCCAGCAGCTTAGTTGAATGGGGTGAGACCCAGTACTTC	CASSLVEWGETQYF
TRBV28	NA	NA	TRBJ1-4	TGTGCCAGCCAAACCTTGGGGGCTGAAAAACTGTTTTTT	CASQTLGAEKLFF
TRBV6-5	NA	few	TRBJ2-7	TGTGCCAGCTCCAGGGGACCCTACGAGCAGTACTTC	CASSRGPYEQYF
TRBV5-1	NA	NA	TRBJ2-3	TGCGCCAGCAGCCGCCTTGTTAGCACAGATACGCAGTATTTT	CASSRLVSTDTQYF
TRBV27	TRBD2	NA	TRBJ2-7	TGTGCCAGCAAGATTAGCGGGAGTTCCTACGAGCAGTACTTC	CASKISGSSYEQYF
TRBV7-2	TRBD2	few	TRBJ2-1	TGTGCCAGCAGCTTAGTCCTAGCGGGAGTAGAGCAGTTCTTC	CASSLVLAGVEQFF
TRBV6-6	TRBD2	NA	TRBJ2-7	TGTGCCAGCAGCGACTGGACTAGCTCCTACGAGCAGTACTTC	CASSDWTSSYEQYF
TRBV20-1	NA	NA	TRBJ2-3	TGCAGTGCTGCTCAGGGTTATACGCAGTATTTT	CSAAQGYTQYF
TRBV28	NA	few	TRBJ2-6	TGTGCCAGCAGATCCTTCGGGGGCTCTGGGGCCAACGTCCTGACTTTC	CASRSFGGSGANVLTF
TRBV18	NA	NA	TRBJ2-7	TGTGCCAGCTCACCACCAGGCCCTTCCTCCTACGAGCAGTACTTC	CASSPPGPSSYEQYF
TRBV7-9	TRBD1	few	TRBJ1-2	TGTGCCAGCAGCTTAGATTTCGACAGGGCTGCCTATGGCTACACCTTC	CASSLDFDRAAYGYTF
TRBV5-1	TRBD2	NA	TRBJ2-1	TGCGCCAGCAGCTTGGCCCTCGGACTAGCGGGAGTAGGTTTGCAGTTCTTC	CASSLALGLAGVGLQFF
TRBV11-2	NA	few	TRBJ2-1	TGTGCCAGCAGCTTATCCCGGTCCCCTCAGAACAATGAGCAGTTCTTC	CASSLSRSPQNNEQFF
TRBV28	TRBD1	NA	TRBJ1-2	TGTGCCAGCAGTCTCCCGACAGGGGTTAACTATGGCTACACCTTC	CASSLPTGVNYGYTF
TRBV9	TRBD2	NA	TRBJ2-1	TGTGCCAGCAGCGCAGTTAGCGGGAGCCGCTATGAGCAGTTCTTC	CASSAVSGSRYEQFF
TRBV9	TRBD2	few	TRBJ2-3	TGTGCCAGCAGCGTAGCGAGCGGGATCAGCCCAGATACGCAGTATTTT	CASSVASGISPDTQYF
TRBV4-1	NA	NA	TRBJ2-2	TGCGCCAGCAGCCAAGTGGGGAACACCGGGGAGCTGTTTTTT	CASSQVGNTGELFF
TRBV4-2	NA	NA	TRBJ1-2	TGTGCCAGCAGCCAAGAAGGGTTAATCTCCTATGGCTACACCTTC	CASSQEGLISYGYTF
TRBV19	TRBD2	NA	TRBJ2-5	TGTGCCACCGCACGGGGGGTATGGGAGACCCAGTACTTC	CATARGVWETQYF
TRBV5-4	TRBD1	NA	TRBJ2-3	TGTGCCAGCAGCCCAAGGACAGGGGGCGAAGATACGCAGTATTTT	CASSPRTGGEDTQYF
TRBV19	NA	once	TRBJ1-1	TGTGCCAGTAGCTCTATAAAGCGGGGGCCCAGTGAAGCTTTCTTT	CASSSIKRGPSEAFF
TRBV4-3	NA	few	TRBJ2-1	TGCGCCAGCAGCCAAGGGGATGGCGGTTCCTACAATGAGCAGTTCTTC	CASSQGDGGSYNEQFF
TRBV4-1	NA	NA	TRBJ1-5	TGCGCCAGCAGCCAAGATGATGGCAGGGCGGCCACCCAGCATTTT	CASSQDDGRAATQHF
TRBV21-1	NA	few	TRBJ2-7	TGTGCCAGCAGGAACGGAGAGGGGAGACCCTCCTACGAGCAGTACTTC	CASRNGEGRPSYEQYF
TRBV7-9	TRBD1	NA	TRBJ2-7	TGTGCCAGCAGCGAATACCGGGACAGACAGTACTTC	CASSEYRDRQYF
TRBV5-6	NA	few	TRBJ2-7	TGTGCCAGCAGCCCATATTTCACATCGTCCTACGAGCAGTACTTC	CASSPYFTSSYEQYF
TRBV5-4	NA	NA	TRBJ2-7	TGTGCCAGCAGCTCCCCCCCTTACGAGCAGTACTTC	CASSSPPYEQYF
TRBV29-1	TRBD1	few	TRBJ1-1	TGCAGCGGAACCGGGACAGGGAACACTGAAGCTTTCTTT	CSGTGTGNTEAFF
TRBV28	NA	few	TRBJ1-1	TGTGCCAGCAGTTCACGCAAGGCAGGGGCCCCTGAAGCTTTCTTT	CASSSRKAGAPEAFF
TRBV11-3	NA	NA	TRBJ1-5	TGTGCCAGCAGCTTAAGGGACAATCAGCCCCAGCATTTT	CASSLRDNQPQHF
TRBV28	NA	NA	TRBJ1-2	TGTGCCAGCAGTTTATGGGGGCTTAGCTATGGCTACACCTTC	CASSLWGLSYGYTF
TRBV5-4	NA	NA	TRBJ2-2	TGTGCCAGCAGCCCGGGGGTATTGGGCACCGGGGAGCTGTTTTTT	CASSPGVLGTGELFF
TRBV28	NA	many	TRBJ2-4	TGTGCCACGGAGGGGAAAAACATTCAGTACTTC	CATEGKNIQYF
TRBV7-9	TRBD2	few	TRBJ2-1	TGTGCCAGCAGCACCCTAGCGGGAGTGGCCTACAATGAGCAGTTCTTC	CASSTLAGVAYNEQFF
TRBV18	TRBD2	few	TRBJ2-7	TGTGCCAGCTCACCTATAGCGGGAGGGCACGAGCAGTACTTC	CASSPIAGGHEQYF